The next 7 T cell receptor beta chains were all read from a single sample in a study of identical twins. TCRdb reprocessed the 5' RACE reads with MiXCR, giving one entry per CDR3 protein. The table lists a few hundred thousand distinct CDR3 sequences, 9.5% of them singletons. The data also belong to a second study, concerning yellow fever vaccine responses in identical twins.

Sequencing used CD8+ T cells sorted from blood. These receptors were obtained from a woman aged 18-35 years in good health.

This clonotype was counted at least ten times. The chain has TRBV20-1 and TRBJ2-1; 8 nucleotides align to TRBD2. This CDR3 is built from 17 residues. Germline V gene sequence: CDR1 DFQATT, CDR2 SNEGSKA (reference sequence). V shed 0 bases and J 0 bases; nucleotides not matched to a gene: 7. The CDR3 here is CSARDPTSGVSYNEQFF. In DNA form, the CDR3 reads TGCAGTGCTAGAGATCCTACTAGCGGTGTCTCCTACAATGAGCAGTTCTTC.

The CDR3 DNA sequence: TGTGCCAGCAGCTCCCGGGGCCTCGGGAGCACAGATACGCAGTATTTT. It specifies CASSSRGLGSTDTQYF. The V gene is TRBV7-2, the J gene TRBJ2-3; D assignment may be TRBD1 or TRBD2 (5 bases each). The V end was cut by 4 bases, the J end by 0 bases, with 14 bases between. The CDR3 is 16 residues long. Germline V gene lookup returns CDR1 SGHTA and CDR2 FQGNSA.

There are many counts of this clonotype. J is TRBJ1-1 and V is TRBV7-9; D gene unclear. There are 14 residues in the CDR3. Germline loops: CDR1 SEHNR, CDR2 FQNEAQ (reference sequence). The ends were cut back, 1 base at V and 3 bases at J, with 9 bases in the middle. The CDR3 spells CASSLVMGDTEAFF. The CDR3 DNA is TGTGCCAGCAGCTTAGTAATGGGTGACACTGAAGCTTTCTTT.

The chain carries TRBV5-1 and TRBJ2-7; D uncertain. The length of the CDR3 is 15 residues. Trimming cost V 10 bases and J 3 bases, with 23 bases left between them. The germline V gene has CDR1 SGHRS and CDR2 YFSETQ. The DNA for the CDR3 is TGCGCCCCACGTGTATATCCAGAGTGGGTCTACGAGCAGTACTTC. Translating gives CAPRVYPEWVYEQYF.

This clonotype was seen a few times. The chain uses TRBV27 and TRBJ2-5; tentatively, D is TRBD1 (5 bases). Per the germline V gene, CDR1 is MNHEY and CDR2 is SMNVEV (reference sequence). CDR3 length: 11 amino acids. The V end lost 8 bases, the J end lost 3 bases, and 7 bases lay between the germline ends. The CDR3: CASGREETQYF. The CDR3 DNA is TGTGCCAGCGGCAGGGAAGAGACCCAGTACTTC.

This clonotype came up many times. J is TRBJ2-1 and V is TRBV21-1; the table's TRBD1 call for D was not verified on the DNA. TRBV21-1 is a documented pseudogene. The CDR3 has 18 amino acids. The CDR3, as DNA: TGTGCCAGCAGCAAAGTATTTAGGTACAGGGTTTCCTACAATGAGCAGTTCTTC. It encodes CASSKVFRYRVSYNEQFF.

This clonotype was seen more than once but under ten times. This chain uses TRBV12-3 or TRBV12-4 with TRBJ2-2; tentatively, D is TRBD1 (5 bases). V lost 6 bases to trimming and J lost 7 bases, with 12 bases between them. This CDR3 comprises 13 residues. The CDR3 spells CASSLGAIGELFF. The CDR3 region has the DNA TGTGCCAGCAGCCTAGGGGCAATCGGGGAGCTGTTTTTT.